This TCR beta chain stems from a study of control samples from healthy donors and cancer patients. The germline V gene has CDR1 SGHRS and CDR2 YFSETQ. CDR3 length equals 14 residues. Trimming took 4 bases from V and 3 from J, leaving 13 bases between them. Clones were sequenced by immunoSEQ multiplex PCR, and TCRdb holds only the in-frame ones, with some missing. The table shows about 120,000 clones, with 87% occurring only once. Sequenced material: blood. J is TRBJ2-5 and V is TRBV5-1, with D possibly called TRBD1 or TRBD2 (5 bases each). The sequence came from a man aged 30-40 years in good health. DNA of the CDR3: TGCGCCAGCAGCCTGGGACCAGTTGAAGAGACCCAGTACTTC. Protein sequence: CASSLGPVEETQYF. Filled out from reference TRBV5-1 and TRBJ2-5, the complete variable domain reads KAGVTQTPRYLIKTRGQQVTLSCSPISGHRSVSWYQQTPGQGLQFLFEYFSETQRNKGNFPGRFSGRQFSNSRSEMNVSTLELGDSALYLCASSLGPVEETQYFGPGTRLLVL.